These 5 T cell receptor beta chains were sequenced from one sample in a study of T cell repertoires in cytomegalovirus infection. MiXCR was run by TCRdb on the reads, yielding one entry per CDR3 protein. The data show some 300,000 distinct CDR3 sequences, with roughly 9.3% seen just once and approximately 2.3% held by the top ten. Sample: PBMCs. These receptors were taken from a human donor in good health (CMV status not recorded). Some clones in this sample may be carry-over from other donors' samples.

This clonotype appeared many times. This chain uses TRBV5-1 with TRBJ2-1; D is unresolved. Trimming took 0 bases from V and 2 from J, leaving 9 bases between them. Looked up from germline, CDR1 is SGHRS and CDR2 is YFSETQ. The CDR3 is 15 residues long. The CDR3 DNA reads TGCGCCAGCAGCTTGGCCCCAGGAACCTACAATGAGCAGTTCTTC. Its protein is CASSLAPGTYNEQFF.

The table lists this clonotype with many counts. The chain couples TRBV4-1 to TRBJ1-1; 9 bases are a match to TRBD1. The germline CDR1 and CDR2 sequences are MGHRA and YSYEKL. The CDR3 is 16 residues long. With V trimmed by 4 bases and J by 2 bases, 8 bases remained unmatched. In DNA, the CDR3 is TGCGCCAGCAGCCTAGGGGGACAGGGTTTAAACACTGAAGCTTTCTTT. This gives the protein CASSLGGQGLNTEAFF.

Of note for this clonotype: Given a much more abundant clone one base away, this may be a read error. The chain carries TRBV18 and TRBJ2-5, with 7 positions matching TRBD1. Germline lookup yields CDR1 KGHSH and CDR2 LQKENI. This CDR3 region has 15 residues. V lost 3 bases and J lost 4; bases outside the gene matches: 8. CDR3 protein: CASSPTGTDRETQYF. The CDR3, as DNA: TGTGCCAGCTCACCTACCGGGACAGACCGAGAGACCCAGTACTTC. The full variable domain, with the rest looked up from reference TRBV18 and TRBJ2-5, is NAGVMQNPRHLVRRRGQEARLRCSPMKGHSHVYWYRQLPEEGLKFMVYLQKENIIDESGMPKERFSAEFPKEGPSILRIQQVVRGDSAAYFCASSPTGTDRETQYFGPGTRLLVL.

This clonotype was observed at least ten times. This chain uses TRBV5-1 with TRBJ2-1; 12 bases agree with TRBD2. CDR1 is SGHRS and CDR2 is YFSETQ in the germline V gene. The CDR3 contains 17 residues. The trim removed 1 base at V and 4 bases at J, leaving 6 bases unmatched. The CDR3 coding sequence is TGCGCCAGCAGCTTGAGGCTAGCGGGGGGGCCTTACAATGAGCAGTTCTTC. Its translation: CASSLRLAGGPYNEQFF.

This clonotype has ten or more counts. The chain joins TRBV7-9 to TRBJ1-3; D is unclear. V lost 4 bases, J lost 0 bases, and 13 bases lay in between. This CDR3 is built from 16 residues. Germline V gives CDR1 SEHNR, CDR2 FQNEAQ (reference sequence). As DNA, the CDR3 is TGTGCCAGCAGCTACTCGACTTTCGCCTCTGGAAACACCATATATTTT. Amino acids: CASSYSTFASGNTIYF.